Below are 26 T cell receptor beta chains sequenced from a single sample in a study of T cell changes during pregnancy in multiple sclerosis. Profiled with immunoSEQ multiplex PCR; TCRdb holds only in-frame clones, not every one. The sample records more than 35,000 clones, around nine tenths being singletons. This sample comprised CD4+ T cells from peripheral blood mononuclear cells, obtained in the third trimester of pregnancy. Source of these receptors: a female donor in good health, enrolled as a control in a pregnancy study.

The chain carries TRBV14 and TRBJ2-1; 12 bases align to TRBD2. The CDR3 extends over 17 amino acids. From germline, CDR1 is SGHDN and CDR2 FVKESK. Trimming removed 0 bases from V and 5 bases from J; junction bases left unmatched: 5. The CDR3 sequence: CASSQDMGLAGNNEQFF. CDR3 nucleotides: TGTGCCAGCAGCCAAGATATGGGACTAGCGGGTAACAATGAGCAGTTCTTC.

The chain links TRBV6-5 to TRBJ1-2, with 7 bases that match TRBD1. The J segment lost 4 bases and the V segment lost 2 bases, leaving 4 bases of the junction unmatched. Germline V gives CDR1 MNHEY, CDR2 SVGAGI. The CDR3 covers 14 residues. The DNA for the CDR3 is TGTGCCAGCAGTTACGGACAGGCCCCCTATGGCTACACCTTC. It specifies CASSYGQAPYGYTF.

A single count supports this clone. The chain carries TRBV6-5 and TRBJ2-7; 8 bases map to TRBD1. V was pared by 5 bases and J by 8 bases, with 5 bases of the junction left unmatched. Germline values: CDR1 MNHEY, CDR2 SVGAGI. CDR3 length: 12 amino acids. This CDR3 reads CASSRTGSQQYF. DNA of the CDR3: TGTGCCAGCAGTAGGACAGGGTCACAGCAGTACTTC.

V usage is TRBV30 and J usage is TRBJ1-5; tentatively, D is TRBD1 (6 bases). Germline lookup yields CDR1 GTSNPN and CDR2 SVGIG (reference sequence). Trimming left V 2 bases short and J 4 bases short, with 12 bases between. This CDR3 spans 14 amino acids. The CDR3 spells CAWSIGRGNQPQHF. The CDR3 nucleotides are TGTGCCTGGAGTATCGGCAGGGGTAATCAGCCCCAGCATTTT.

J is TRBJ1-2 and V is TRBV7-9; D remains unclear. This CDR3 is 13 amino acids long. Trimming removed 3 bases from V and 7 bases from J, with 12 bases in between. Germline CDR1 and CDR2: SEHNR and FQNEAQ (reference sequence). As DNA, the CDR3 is TGTGCCAGCAGCTTCCCAGGAGCGGGTGGCTACACCTTC. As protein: CASSFPGAGGYTF. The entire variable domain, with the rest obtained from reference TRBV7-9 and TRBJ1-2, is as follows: DTGVSQNPRHKITKRGQNVTFRCDPISEHNRLYWYRQTLGQGPEFLTYFQNEAQLEKSRLLSDRFSAERPKGSFSTLEIQRTEQGDSAMYLCASSFPGAGGYTFGSGTRLTVV.

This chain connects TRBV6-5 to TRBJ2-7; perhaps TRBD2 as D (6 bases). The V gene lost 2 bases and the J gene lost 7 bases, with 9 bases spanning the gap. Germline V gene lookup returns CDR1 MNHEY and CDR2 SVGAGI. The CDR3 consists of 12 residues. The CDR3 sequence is CASSYVGGEQYF. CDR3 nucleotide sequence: TGTGCCAGCAGTTACGTGGGGGGTGAGCAGTACTTC.

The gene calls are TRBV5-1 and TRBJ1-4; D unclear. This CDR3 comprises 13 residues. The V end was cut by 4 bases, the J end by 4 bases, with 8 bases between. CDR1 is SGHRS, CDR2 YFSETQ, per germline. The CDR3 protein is CASSPGFNEKLFF. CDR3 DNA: TGCGCCAGCAGCCCGGGGTTTAATGAAAAACTGTTTTTT. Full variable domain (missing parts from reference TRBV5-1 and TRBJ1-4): KAGVTQTPRYLIKTRGQQVTLSCSPISGHRSVSWYQQTPGQGLQFLFEYFSETQRNKGNFPGRFSGRQFSNSRSEMNVSTLELGDSALYLCASSPGFNEKLFFGSGTQLSVL.

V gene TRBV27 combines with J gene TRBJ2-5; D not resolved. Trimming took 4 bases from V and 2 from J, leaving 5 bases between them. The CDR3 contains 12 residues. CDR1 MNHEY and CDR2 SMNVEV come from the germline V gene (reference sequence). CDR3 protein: CASSSRQETQYF. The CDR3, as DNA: TGTGCCAGCAGTTCGAGACAAGAGACCCAGTACTTC.

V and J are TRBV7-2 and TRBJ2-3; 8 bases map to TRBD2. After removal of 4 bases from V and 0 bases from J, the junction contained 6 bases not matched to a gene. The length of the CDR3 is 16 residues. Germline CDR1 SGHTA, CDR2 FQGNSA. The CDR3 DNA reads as TGTGCCAGCAGCTCTCGACTAGCGACTAGCACAGATACGCAGTATTTT. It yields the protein CASSSRLATSTDTQYF.

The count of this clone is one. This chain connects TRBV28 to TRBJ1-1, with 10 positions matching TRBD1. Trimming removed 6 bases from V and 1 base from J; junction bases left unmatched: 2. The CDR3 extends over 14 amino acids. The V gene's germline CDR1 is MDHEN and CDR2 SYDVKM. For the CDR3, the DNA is TGTGCCAGCAGCCGACAGGGGGCGAACACTGAAGCTTTCTTT. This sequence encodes CASSRQGANTEAFF.

The CDR3 is CASSSRSLLDNEQFF. CDR3 nucleotides: TGTGCCAGCAGCTCACGGAGCTTGTTAGACAATGAGCAGTTCTTC. The rearrangement links TRBV11-2 to TRBJ2-1, with unresolved D. This CDR3 has 15 amino acids. Germline-derived CDR1 and CDR2 are SGHAT and FQNNGV. V was clipped by 4 bases and J by 5 bases, with 15 bases between them.

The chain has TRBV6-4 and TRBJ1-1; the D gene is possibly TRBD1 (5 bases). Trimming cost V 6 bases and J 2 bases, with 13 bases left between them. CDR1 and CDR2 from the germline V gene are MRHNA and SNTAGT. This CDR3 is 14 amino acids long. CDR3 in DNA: TGTGCCAGCAGGGAAGGGGTATTAAACACTGAAGCTTTCTTT. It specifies CASREGVLNTEAFF.

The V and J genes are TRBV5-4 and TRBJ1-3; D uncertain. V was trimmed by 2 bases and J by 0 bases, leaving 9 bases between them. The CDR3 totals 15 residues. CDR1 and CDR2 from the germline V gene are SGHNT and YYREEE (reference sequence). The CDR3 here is CASSLAGGSGNTIYF. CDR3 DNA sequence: TGTGCCAGCAGCTTAGCGGGTGGCTCTGGAAACACCATATATTTT.

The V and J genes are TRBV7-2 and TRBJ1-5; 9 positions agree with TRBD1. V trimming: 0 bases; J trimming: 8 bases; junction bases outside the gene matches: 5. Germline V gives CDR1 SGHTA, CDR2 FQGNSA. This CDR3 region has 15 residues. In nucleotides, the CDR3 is TGTGCCAGCAGCTTAGCGGGACAGGGATCTGAGCCCCAGCATTTT. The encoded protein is CASSLAGQGSEPQHF.

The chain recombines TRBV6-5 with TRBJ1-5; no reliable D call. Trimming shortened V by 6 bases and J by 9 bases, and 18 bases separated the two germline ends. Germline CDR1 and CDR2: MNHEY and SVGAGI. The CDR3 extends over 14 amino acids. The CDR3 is CASSPRTQSPPQHF. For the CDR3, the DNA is TGTGCCAGCAGCCCCCGGACTCAAAGCCCGCCCCAGCATTTT.

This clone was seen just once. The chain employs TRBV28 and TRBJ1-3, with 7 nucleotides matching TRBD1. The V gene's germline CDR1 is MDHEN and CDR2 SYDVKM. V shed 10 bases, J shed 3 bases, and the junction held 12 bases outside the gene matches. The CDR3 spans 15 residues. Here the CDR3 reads CATRGFRGSGNTIYF. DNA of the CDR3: TGTGCCACCAGGGGGTTTAGGGGCAGTGGAAACACCATATATTTT.

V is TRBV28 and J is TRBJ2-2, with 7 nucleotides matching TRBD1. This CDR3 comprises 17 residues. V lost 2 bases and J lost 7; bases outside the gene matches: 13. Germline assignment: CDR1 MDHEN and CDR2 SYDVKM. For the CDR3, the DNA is TGTGCCAGCAGTTTAACCTTATCCGACAGGGCGGTCGGGGAGCTGTTTTTT. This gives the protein CASSLTLSDRAVGELFF.

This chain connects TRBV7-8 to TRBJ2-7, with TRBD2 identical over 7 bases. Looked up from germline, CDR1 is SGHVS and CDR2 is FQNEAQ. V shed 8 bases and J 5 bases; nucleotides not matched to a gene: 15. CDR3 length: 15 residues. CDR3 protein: CASGSGTGLQNEQYF. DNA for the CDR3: TGTGCCAGCGGAAGCGGGACTGGCCTCCAGAACGAGCAGTACTTC.

DNA for the CDR3: TGTGCCAGCAGCCCTATACGCCGCCTATCGACCTTCGACACAAGAAACACCATATATTTT. This encodes CASSPIRRLSTFDTRNTIYF. The chain is built from TRBV2 and TRBJ1-3; D ambiguous. Germline V lookup: CDR1 SNHLY, CDR2 FYNNEI. V was pared by 6 bases and J by 5 bases, with 32 bases between. CDR3 length equals 20 residues.

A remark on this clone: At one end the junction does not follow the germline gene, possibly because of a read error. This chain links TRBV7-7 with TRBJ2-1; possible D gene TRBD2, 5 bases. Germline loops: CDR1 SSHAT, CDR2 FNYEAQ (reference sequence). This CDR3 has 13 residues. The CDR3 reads CASSYSLGSEQFF. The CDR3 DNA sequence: TGTGCTAGCAGCTACTCGCTGGGGAGTGAGCAGTTCTTC.

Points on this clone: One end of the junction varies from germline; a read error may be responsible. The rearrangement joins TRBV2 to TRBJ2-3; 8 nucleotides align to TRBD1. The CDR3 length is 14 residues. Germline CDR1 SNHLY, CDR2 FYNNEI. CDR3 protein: CASSEPSVRDRPHF. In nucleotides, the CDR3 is TGTGCCAGCAGTGAGCCGAGCGTACGGGACAGGCCACATTTT.

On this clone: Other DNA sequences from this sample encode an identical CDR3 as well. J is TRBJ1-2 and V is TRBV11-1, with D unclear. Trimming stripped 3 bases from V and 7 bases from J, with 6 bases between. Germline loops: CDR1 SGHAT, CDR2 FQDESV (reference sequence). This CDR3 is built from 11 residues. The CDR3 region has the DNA TGTGCCAGCAGCTTCCGAGGTGGCTACACCTTC. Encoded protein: CASSFRGGYTF.

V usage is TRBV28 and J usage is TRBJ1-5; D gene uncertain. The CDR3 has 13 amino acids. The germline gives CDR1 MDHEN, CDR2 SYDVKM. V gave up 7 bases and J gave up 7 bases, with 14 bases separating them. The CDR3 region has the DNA TGTGCCAGCATTAGGGAGATCGGGCAGCCCCAGCATTTT. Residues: CASIREIGQPQHF.

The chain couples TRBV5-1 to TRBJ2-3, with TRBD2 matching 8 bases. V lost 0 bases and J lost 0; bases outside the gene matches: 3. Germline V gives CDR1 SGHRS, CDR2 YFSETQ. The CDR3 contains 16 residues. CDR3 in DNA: TGCGCCAGCAGCTTGGCTCCGGGGGGGAGCACAGATACGCAGTATTTT. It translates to CASSLAPGGSTDTQYF.

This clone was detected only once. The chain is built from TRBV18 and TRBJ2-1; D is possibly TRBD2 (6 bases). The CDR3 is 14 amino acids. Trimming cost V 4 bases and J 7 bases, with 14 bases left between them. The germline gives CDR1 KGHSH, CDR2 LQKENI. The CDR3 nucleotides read TGTGCCAGCTCACTCCGGGACTCCCCAAATGAGCAGTTCTTC. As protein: CASSLRDSPNEQFF.

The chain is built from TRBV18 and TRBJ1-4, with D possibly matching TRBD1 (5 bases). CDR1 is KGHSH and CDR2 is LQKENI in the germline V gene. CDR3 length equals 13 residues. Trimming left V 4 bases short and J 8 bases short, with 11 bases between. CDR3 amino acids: CASSRGESEKLFF. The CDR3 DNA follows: TGTGCCAGCTCACGGGGGGAATCGGAAAAACTGTTTTTT.